Detailed here is one TCR beta chain. This clone was recorded only once. Its antigen has not been determined. Per-base quality was not reported, and no clone a single base away is much larger than it. V gives up 1 base and J gives up 8 bases, and the segment between their germline ends measures 18 bases. The CDR3 holds 17 amino acids from the cysteine to the phenylalanine. The DNA shown is the 51-base CDR3, in frame from base 1. The germline V gene encodes CDR1 ENHRY and CDR2 SYGVKD. This specimen comes from a study of blood T cell repertoires in COVID-19 (dated by TCRdb to the early 2020s). Study-wide context: Samples covering the acute and convalescent phases of COVID-19 were provided by collaborators in the United States, Italy and Spain. The prospective study material was composed of cDNA or gDNA derived from T cells, B-cell-depleted T cells, or PBMCs. Deeply sampled blood TCRbeta repertoires from subjects exposed to, actively infected with, or recovered from COVID-19 were included in the dataset. A freely available public database, intended as a resource for researchers studying the immune response to SARS-CoV-2, is where the repertoires were released. Samples were obtained from the ongoing ImmuneRACE study (first 160 participants) and from 1,254 subjects provided by 6 global collaborators. A de-identified subject ID, COVID-19 status, age in years and sex were almost always included in the sample metadata. Where available, HLA class I and class II types were taken from metadata supplied by the sample provider and were not determined by assay-based typing.

General conclusions and limits of the study: The quantity of clinical and demographic metadata differed by source and by participant and was supplied without curation.

In Seattle, one collaborating source enrolled patients while the infection was active and tracked those patients longitudinally over the course of disease. Collaborating institutions collected whole blood in K2EDTA tubes following their own protocols. For TCRbeta analysis, collaborators shipped samples in one of three forms: frozen whole blood, isolated PBMCs, or DNA extracted from either of those sample types. TCRbeta CDR3 regions were amplified from genomic DNA using the immunoSEQ Assay, a bias-controlled multiplex PCR. In the source study's methods: Nucleated cell counts per sample were estimated from amplification of reference gene primers within the assay. To quantify the absolute abundance of each unique TCRbeta CDR3 rearrangement, sequence reads were collapsed and filtered. For each sample, productive Simpson clonality was calculated as the square root of Simpson's diversity index across productive rearrangements. TCRdb carries this immuneACCESS record with in-frame sequences only. Its versions omit some clonotypes, under half of them owing to an unresolved V gene in the studies checked, with the rest unexplained. That table supplies the V and J calls and clone size; D and trimming were determined from the DNA. For this sample the table gives some 68,000 clones, of which 80% to 95% were detected only once. The ten most abundant clones make up around 0.47% of the sample.

The chain employs TRBV10-3 and TRBJ1-6, with TRBD1 tentatively as D gene (6 bases match). Material for sequencing was peripheral blood. The source of this sequence is a man in his forties or fifties with COVID-19, enrolled during active disease. The sequenced DNA: TGTGCCATCAGTGAGTATACTACAGGGAGAGAGGATTCACCCCTCCACTTT. It specifies CAISEYTTGREDSPLHF.